This T cell receptor (beta chain) was captured in a study of T-cell reconstitution after alpha-beta-depleted transplantation in children. Study-wide findings and caveats: Reports say that about two months after transplant, the alpha-beta T cells came out of several hundred graft clones that had expanded. Diversity of TCRbeta at day 60 was high in some patients, arising from surviving recipient T cells and thymic progenitors. Hyperexpanded clones declined; after one year, newly produced T cells mostly supplied diversity.

As for this clonotype: The antigen is unknown.

TCRbeta library construction was performed incorporating unique molecular identifiers. Using its own MiXCR run on the PCR reads, TCRdb lists one record per CDR3 protein. The table lists about 74,000 distinct CDR3 sequences, 13% to 15% of them singletons. This CDR3 is built from 14 residues. With V trimmed by 6 bases and J by 10 bases, 8 bases remained unmatched. Specimen: PBMCs, mostly from graft donor cells, collected 180 days after TCRalphabeta/CD19-depleted stem cell transplant. The receptor was derived from a male patient aged 2-10 years who had a stem cell transplant for acute lymphoblastic leukemia, so the T cells may come from the graft donor. V is TRBV12-3 or TRBV12-4 and J is TRBJ1-6, with 8 bases matching TRBD1. The CDR3 loop reads CASSSDRGGSPLHF. The CDR3 DNA reads as TGTGCCAGCAGCTCCGACAGGGGAGGATCACCCCTCCACTTT.